Following are 4 T cell receptor beta chains from one sample sequenced in a study of T cells expressing NK-cell markers. TCRdb re-called the 5' RACE reads and shows each CDR3 protein once, DNA omitted. The repertoire table contains about 430,000 distinct CDR3 sequences. Sequencing was carried out using blood T cells: a sorted CD56 or NKG2C T cell subset, CD4+ or CD8+ T cells, or bulk PBMC T cells (not recorded which). The origin of the receptors is a woman in her fifties or sixties in good health.

The gene calls are TRBV9 and TRBJ2-1; the TCRdb D gene call, TRBD2, has no DNA to confirm it. The germline gives CDR1 SGDLS, CDR2 YYNGEE. The CDR3 extends over 17 amino acids. The CDR3 loop reads CASSVDGTSGTYNEQFF. The full variable domain, its missing parts supplied by reference TRBV9 and TRBJ2-1, is DSGVTQTPKHLITATGQRVTLRCSPRSGDLSVYWYQQSLDQGLQFLIQYYNGEERAKGNILERFSAQQFPDLHSELNLSSLELGDSALYFCASSVDGTSGTYNEQFFGPGTRLTVL.

This chain joins TRBV14 and TRBJ2-7. Germline CDR1 is SGHDN and CDR2 is FVKESK. The CDR3 loop spans 12 amino acids. The CDR3 sequence: CASGVSNYEQYF.

The chain recombines TRBV20-1 with TRBJ2-1; TCRdb names TRBD2, which stays unverified in the absence of DNA. Germline V gives CDR1 DFQATT, CDR2 SNEGSKA (reference sequence). The CDR3 extends over 14 amino acids. The CDR3 spells CSARKRSGSYEQFF.

The J gene is TRBJ2-1, the V gene TRBV6-5; TCRdb reports TRBD2, a call that lacks DNA to check it against. This CDR3 region has 14 residues. Germline values: CDR1 MNHEY, CDR2 SVGAGI. The CDR3: CASSYQSGGDEQFF.